Sequencing of this T cell receptor (beta chain) was carried out in a study of siplizumab effects on memory and regulatory T cells. A word on this clone: Its antigen is not known.

The method was immunoSEQ multiplex PCR; TCRdb's version includes in-frame clones alone and lacks a portion of them. The table has approximately 120,000 clones, about 91% seen once. Study outcomes and limitations: Siplizumab led to significantly less abundant alloreactive sequences that could be traced back to unstimulated CD4+ memory cells. The diversity of naive T cells seemed greater than that of memory cells, and their alloresponse contribution seemed major. Many proliferating CD4+ or CD8+ clones remained unclassified. Roughly 80-96% of them could not be assigned either a naive or a memory phenotype.

The V segment lost 1 base and the J segment 4 bases; nucleotides outside the gene matches: 0. CDR1 SGHTA and CDR2 FQGNSA come from the germline V gene. There are 13 residues in the CDR3. This clonotype was sampled from a human donor in good health. The rearrangement joins TRBV7-2 to TRBJ1-2, with TRBD1 matching 7 bases. The source material was Tregs sorted from blood. The CDR3 DNA reads as TGTGCCAGCAGCTTAGACAGGGGCTATGGCTACACCTTC. Amino acids: CASSLDRGYGYTF.